These T cell receptor beta chains were read from a single sample in a study of T-cell reconstitution after alpha-beta-depleted transplantation in children. One entry per CDR3 protein results from TCRdb running MiXCR on the PCR reads. The sample lists about 250,000 distinct CDR3 sequences; 24% were seen once. This material consisted of PBMCs, mostly from graft donor cells, taken 360 days after TCRalphabeta/CD19-depleted stem cell transplant. The origin of the receptors is a female patient between 2 and 15 years old who had a stem cell transplant for congenital amegakaryocytic thrombocytopenia, so the T cells may come from the graft donor. Both conserved end residues are part of each CDR3. The D gene is left open where the match is weak. Not all rows give a size; the values are once, few, many and, for expanded clones, a class.

few,TRBJ2-2,-,TRBV13,CASRTLGAANTGELFF,TGTGCCAGCCGGACTTTGGGGGCAGCCAACACCGGGGAGCTGTTTTTT
-,TRBJ1-1,-,TRBV12-3/TRBV12-4,CASSLSRGTEAFF,TGTGCCAGCAGTTTAAGTCGAGGCACTGAAGCTTTCTTT
few,TRBJ2-1,TRBD2,TRBV7-2,CASSLWSGRRDEQFF,TGTGCCAGCAGCTTATGGAGCGGGAGAAGGGATGAGCAGTTCTTC
-,TRBJ2-6,-,TRBV19,CASSSGGPFSGANVLTF,-
-,TRBJ2-1,TRBD2,TRBV14,CATREVAGHNEQFF,TGTGCCACCCGGGAGGTAGCGGGGCACAATGAGCAGTTCTTC
-,TRBJ1-2,-,TRBV12-3/TRBV12-4,CASSFGSPPEDGYTF,TGTGCCAGCAGTTTTGGGTCACCCCCTGAGGATGGCTACACCTTC
-,TRBJ2-7,TRBD1,TRBV7-6,CASSLGTGFNEQYF,TGTGCCAGCAGCTTGGGGACAGGGTTTAACGAGCAGTACTTC
few,TRBJ2-7,-,TRBV20-1,CSASSFTGVHLYEQYF,TGCAGTGCTAGTTCTTTTACCGGAGTACACCTCTACGAGCAGTACTTC
few,TRBJ2-1,TRBD2,TRBV10-2,CASTSGRAGKQFF,TGCGCCAGCACGAGCGGGAGGGCCGGTAAGCAGTTCTTC
-,TRBJ1-4,TRBD1,TRBV15,CATSRRAGGLANEKLFF,TGTGCCACCAGCAGAAGGGCAGGGGGTTTAGCTAATGAAAAACTGTTTTTT
few,TRBJ2-3,-,TRBV11-2,CATSPQRNTDTQYF,TGTGCCACCTCCCCGCAGCGAAACACAGATACGCAGTATTTT
-,TRBJ2-7,TRBD1,TRBV9,CASSVDVWGTGPEQYF,TGTGCCAGCAGCGTAGATGTTTGGGGGACAGGGCCGGAGCAGTACTTC
-,TRBJ2-2,-,TRBV5-1,CASKGDRNTGELFF,TGCGCCAGCAAAGGGGACCGGAACACCGGGGAGCTGTTTTTT
-,TRBJ2-5,TRBD2,TRBV12-3/TRBV12-4,CASSLPGGTKETQYF,TGTGCCAGCAGTTTACCGGGGGGGACGAAAGAGACCCAGTACTTC
-,TRBJ1-6,-,TRBV19,CASSSLDRINSPLHF,TGTGCCAGTAGTTCCCTCGACAGGATTAATTCACCCCTCCACTTT
-,TRBJ2-7,TRBD2,TRBV7-2,CASSTRTSGTLYEQYF,TGTGCCAGCAGCACCCGGACTAGCGGGACACTCTACGAGCAGTACTTC
-,TRBJ2-7,-,TRBV20-1,CSARDSPQIWRELHEQYF,TGCAGTGCTAGAGATAGCCCTCAAATTTGGCGGGAACTCCACGAGCAGTACTTC
-,TRBJ2-7,-,TRBV12-3/TRBV12-4,CASSFGETYEQYF,TGTGCCAGCAGTTTTGGCGAGACCTACGAGCAGTACTTC
-,TRBJ2-7,-,TRBV4-3,CASSQEVGRAYEQYF,TGCGCCAGCAGCCAGGAGGTGGGACGAGCCTACGAGCAGTACTTC
-,TRBJ1-4,TRBD1,TRBV15,CATSIDRAGNEKLFF,TGTGCCACCAGCATAGACAGGGCCGGTAATGAAAAACTGTTTTTT
many,TRBJ1-4,TRBD1,TRBV7-3,CASSLTPVTGTNEKLFF,TGTGCCAGCAGCTTAACACCAGTGACAGGGACTAATGAAAAACTGTTTTTT
few,TRBJ2-7,-,TRBV20-1,CSGLYWPRSYEQYF,TGCAGCGGCTTGTATTGGCCGCGCTCCTACGAGCAGTACTTC